This TCR beta chain is drawn from a study of T-cell memory formation after mild COVID-19. From 5'RACE with constant-segment primers came TCR alpha and TCR beta cDNA libraries that carried sample barcodes and UMIs. TCRdb itself ran the 5' RACE reads through MiXCR, one entry per CDR3 protein. The table records 260,000 or so distinct CDR3 sequences, approximately 16% of them present only once. Germline CDR1 KGHSH, CDR2 LQKENI. The CDR3 has 15 amino acids. J was trimmed by 5 bases and V by 6 bases; bases with no gene match: 8. Regarding the study as a whole: Specificity for SARS-CoV-2 was not confirmed among the second-wave clones peaking on day 37. Day 15 to 85 contracting clones showed balanced CD4/CD8; later expanders leaned CD4+.

This clonotype was detected many times. Its antigen is unidentified. The material sequenced was PBMCs or a T cell subset sorted from them (not recorded which). The chain links TRBV18 to TRBJ2-1; 9 bases fit TRBD2. This TCR was sampled from a man between 18 and 29 years old who had mild COVID-19 (a few samples of this study predate the infection). Cell type and time point are not known. CDR3 protein: CASSFSGGPNNEQFF. CDR3 coding DNA: TGTGCCAGCTCGTTTAGCGGGGGCCCCAACAATGAGCAGTTCTTC.